Listed below are T cell receptor beta chains from one sample, sequenced in a study of identifying expanded T cells in peripheral blood. Profiling relied on immunoSEQ multiplex PCR, and the TCRdb table lists in-frame clones only, not all of them. The sample yields 95,000 to 100,000 clones, around 85% seen once. The sample comprised blood. All receptors derive from a person aged 18 to 75 in good health. Both conserved end residues are part of each CDR3. Fields, in order: V gene, clone size, J gene, CDR3 length, D gene, CDR3 DNA, CDR3 protein. D genes are given only for firm matches. Size is omitted from some rows. Given values are once, few, many or a class for expanded clones.

>TRBV6-5|NA|TRBJ2-7|14|TRBD1
TGTGCCAGCAGTTATGGGGACAGGGGTTTCGAGCAGTACTTC
CASSYGDRGFEQYF
>TRBV19|NA|TRBJ1-3|15|NA
TGTGCCAGTACCCCCGGCGCACCAGAAGGAAACACCATATATTTT
CASTPGAPEGNTIYF
>TRBV7-7|once|TRBJ2-3|16|TRBD2
TGTGCCAGCAGCCGGACTAGCGGTTCTAGCACAGATACGCAGTATTTT
CASSRTSGSSTDTQYF
>TRBV5-4|NA|TRBJ1-3|16|NA
TGTGCCAGCAGCCAAGGGACGGCGGCTTCTGGAAACACCATATATTTT
CASSQGTAASGNTIYF
>TRBV5-1|once|TRBJ1-3|14|NA
TGCGCCAGCAGCCCGACAGAGGTCGGAAACACCATATATTTT
CASSPTEVGNTIYF
>TRBV18|few|TRBJ1-2|13|NA
TGTGCCAGCTCCGGTGGAAGGTTTGATGGCTACACCTTC
CASSGGRFDGYTF
>TRBV20-1|few|TRBJ2-5|11|TRBD1
TGCAGTGCTAGAAGGGGGCAGACCCAGTACTTC
CSARRGQTQYF
>TRBV9|NA|TRBJ1-2|16|NA
TGTGCCAGCAGCGTAGTCCCCAGGGATTCAGTCTATGGCTACACCTTC
CASSVVPRDSVYGYTF
>TRBV5-1|once|TRBJ2-5|14|NA
TGCGCCAGCAGCTTGGGGGCTGTCAAAGAGACCCAGTACTTC
CASSLGAVKETQYF
>TRBV7-9|NA|TRBJ2-7|16|NA
TGTGCCAGCAGCTTGGGGGAGGCCAGATACTCCTACGAGCAGTACTTC
CASSLGEARYSYEQYF
>TRBV19|NA|TRBJ1-5|16|NA
TGTGCCAGTAGTGTACTACCTTTGGTCAGCAATCAGCCCCAGCATTTT
CASSVLPLVSNQPQHF
>TRBV5-4|NA|TRBJ2-5|16|TRBD2
TGTGCCAGCAGCTTGTTCAGCGGGGGGTACCAAGAGACCCAGTACTTC
CASSLFSGGYQETQYF